The 10 T cell receptor beta chains presented below share a single source sample, sequenced in a study of neurological immune-mediated disorders. TCRdb reanalysed the 5' RACE reads using MiXCR and keeps one entry per CDR3 protein. The sample consists of approximately 68,000 distinct CDR3 sequences, roughly 4.8% of them appearing once. Material for sequencing was PBMCs. The receptors were gathered from a woman in her seventies with multiple sclerosis.

This clonotype was counted many times. V usage is TRBV29-1 and J usage is TRBJ2-7; D is perhaps TRBD2 (5 bases). CDR3 length equals 14 residues. V lost 0 bases and J lost 2, with 11 bases in between. The germline CDR1 and CDR2 sequences are SQVTM and ANQGSEA. CDR3 region: CSVEDVGETYEQYF. Written as DNA, the CDR3 is TGCAGCGTTGAAGATGTCGGGGAAACCTACGAGCAGTACTTC.

At least ten counts were recorded for this clonotype. The chain combines TRBV7-2 with TRBJ2-1, with unresolved D. Deletions cut 0 bases from V and 9 bases from J, with 6 bases between. The CDR3 sequence is 12 residues long. Germline V gives CDR1 SGHTA, CDR2 FQGNSA. The CDR3 loop reads CASSLARREQFF. The CDR3 DNA sequence: TGTGCCAGCAGCTTAGCGAGACGTGAGCAGTTCTTC. Supplemented by reference TRBV7-2 and TRBJ2-1, the full variable domain reads GAGVSQSPSNKVTEKGKDVELRCDPISGHTALYWYRQSLGQGLEFLIYFQGNSAPDKSGLPSDRFSAERTGGSVSTLTIQRTQQEDSAVYLCASSLARREQFFGPGTRLTVL.

With regard to this clonotype: A much larger clonotype is one base distant, so this may be a read error. The conserved phenylalanine or tryptophan normally closing the CDR3 is absent here, so this likely arose from a read error. This chain connects TRBV11-2 to TRBJ1-1, with TRBD1 as a possible D gene (6 bases). Looked up from germline, CDR1 is SGHAT and CDR2 is FQNNGV. V lost 2 bases and J lost 1, with 11 bases in between. This CDR3 region has 15 residues. Here the CDR3 reads CASSLQGLGNTEAFS. The CDR3 nucleotides read TGTGCCAGCAGCTTACAGGGGCTCGGGAACACTGAAGCTTTCTCT.

This clonotype was observed at least ten times. CDR3 sequence: CASSLGRELNQPQHF. Written as DNA, the CDR3 is TGTGCCAGCAGCTTAGGCAGGGAATTAAATCAGCCCCAGCATTTT. V and J are TRBV7-6 and TRBJ1-5; weak D call: TRBD1 (5 bases). There are 15 residues in the CDR3. The germline gives CDR1 SGHVS, CDR2 FNYEAQ. The V end was cut by 1 base, the J end by 4 bases, with 11 bases between.

This clonotype has a count of ten or more. The chain recombines TRBV20-1 with TRBJ1-5, with a possible D match to TRBD1 (5 bases). CDR3 length: 14 amino acids. Germline V lookup: CDR1 DFQATT, CDR2 SNEGSKA (reference sequence). Trimming shortened V by 3 bases and J by 0 bases, and 9 bases separated the two germline ends. In nucleotides, the CDR3 is TGCAGTGCTAGTTCGGGGACTAGCAATCAGCCCCAGCATTTT. As protein: CSASSGTSNQPQHF.

There are many counts of this clonotype. The rearrangement links TRBV12-3 or TRBV12-4 to TRBJ2-1; TRBD2 aligns across 13 bases. The CDR3 is 15 amino acids. V was pared by 5 bases and J by 10 bases, with 8 bases of the junction left unmatched. The DNA for the CDR3 is TGTGCCAGCAGTCTTACTAGCGGGAGGGCTCAGGAGCAGTTCTTC. This codes for CASSLTSGRAQEQFF.

This clonotype was counted ten times or more. The V gene is TRBV6-5, the J gene TRBJ2-7; D is possibly TRBD1 or TRBD2 (6 bases each). The CDR3 sequence is 15 residues long. V was cut by 5 bases and J by 4 bases, with 18 bases left in between. Germline assignment: CDR1 MNHEY and CDR2 SVGAGI. CDR3 in amino acids: CASSTPGAVRYEQYF. Written as DNA, the CDR3 is TGTGCCAGCAGTACCCCGGGGGCGGTAAGGTACGAGCAGTACTTC.

The rearrangement links TRBV7-2 to TRBJ2-6; perhaps TRBD1 as D (6 bases). Trimming shortened V by 5 bases and J by 0 bases, and 11 bases separated the two germline ends. This CDR3 spans 16 amino acids. Per germline, CDR1 SGHTA and CDR2 FQGNSA. The CDR3 DNA reads TGTGCCAGCAGCAAGGACAGTACCTCTGGGGCCAACGTCCTGACTTTC. The encoded protein is CASSKDSTSGANVLTF.

Ten or more counts support this clonotype. The rearrangement joins TRBV5-1 to TRBJ2-1; D is perhaps TRBD1 (5 bases). The germline gives CDR1 SGHRS, CDR2 YFSETQ. The CDR3 runs to 13 residues. V was pared by 4 bases and J by 12 bases, with 17 bases between. The CDR3 loop reads CASSDTGFKGQFF. In DNA, the CDR3 is TGCGCCAGCAGCGACACAGGCTTCAAGGGGCAGTTCTTC.

This clonotype was found many times. The J gene is TRBJ1-5, the V gene TRBV3-1; D remains unclear. This CDR3 comprises 17 residues. Germline V gives CDR1 LGHDT, CDR2 YNNKEL (reference sequence). V lost 1 base to trimming and J lost 4 bases, with 17 bases between them. The CDR3 is CASSQGHQLWVNQPQHF. CDR3 sequence (DNA): TGTGCCAGCAGCCAAGGACACCAATTGTGGGTTAATCAGCCCCAGCATTTT.